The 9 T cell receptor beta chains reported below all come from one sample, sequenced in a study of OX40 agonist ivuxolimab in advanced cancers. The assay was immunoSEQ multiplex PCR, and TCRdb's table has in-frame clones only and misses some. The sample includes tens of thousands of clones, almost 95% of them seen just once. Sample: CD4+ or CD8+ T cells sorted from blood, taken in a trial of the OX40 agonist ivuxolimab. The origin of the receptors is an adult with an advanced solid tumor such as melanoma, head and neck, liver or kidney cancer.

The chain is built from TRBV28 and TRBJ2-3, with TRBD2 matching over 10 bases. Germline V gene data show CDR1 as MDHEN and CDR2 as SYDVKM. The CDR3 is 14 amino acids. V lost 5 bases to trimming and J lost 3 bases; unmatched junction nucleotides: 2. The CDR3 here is CASSSGRATDTQYF. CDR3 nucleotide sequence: TGTGCCAGCAGTAGCGGGAGGGCAACAGATACGCAGTATTTT.

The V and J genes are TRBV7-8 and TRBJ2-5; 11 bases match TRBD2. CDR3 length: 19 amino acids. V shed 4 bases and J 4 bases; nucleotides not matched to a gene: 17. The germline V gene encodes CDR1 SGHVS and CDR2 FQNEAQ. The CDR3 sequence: CASSSPGASGRIMAETQYF. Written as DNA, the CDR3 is TGTGCCAGCAGCTCACCAGGGGCTAGCGGGAGGATTATGGCAGAGACCCAGTACTTC. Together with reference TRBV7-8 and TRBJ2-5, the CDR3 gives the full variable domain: GAGVSQSPRYKVAKRGQDVALRCDPISGHVSLFWYQQALGQGPEFLTYFQNEAQLDKSGLPSDRFFAERPEGSVSTLKIQRTQQEDSAVYLCASSSPGASGRIMAETQYFGPGTRLLVL.

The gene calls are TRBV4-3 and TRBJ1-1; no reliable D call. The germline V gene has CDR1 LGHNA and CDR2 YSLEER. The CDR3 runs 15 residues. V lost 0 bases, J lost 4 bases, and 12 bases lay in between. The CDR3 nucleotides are TGCGCCAGCAGCCAAGATACACATTGGGGCACTGAAGCTTTCTTT. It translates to CASSQDTHWGTEAFF.

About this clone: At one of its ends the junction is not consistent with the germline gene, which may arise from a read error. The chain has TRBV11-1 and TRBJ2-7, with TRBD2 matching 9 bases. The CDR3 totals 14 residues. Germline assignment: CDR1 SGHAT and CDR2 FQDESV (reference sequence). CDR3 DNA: TGTGCCAGCAGCCTAGCGGGAAATGCGCGGGAGCAGTACTTC. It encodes CASSLAGNAREQYF.

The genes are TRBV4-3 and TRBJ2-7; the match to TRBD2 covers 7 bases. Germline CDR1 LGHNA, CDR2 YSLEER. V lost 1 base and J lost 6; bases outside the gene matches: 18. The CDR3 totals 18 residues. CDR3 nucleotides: TGCGCCAGCAGCCAAGTAGCCATCCCTCTCCCTGGCGGGGGCGAGCAGTACTTC. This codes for CASSQVAIPLPGGGEQYF.

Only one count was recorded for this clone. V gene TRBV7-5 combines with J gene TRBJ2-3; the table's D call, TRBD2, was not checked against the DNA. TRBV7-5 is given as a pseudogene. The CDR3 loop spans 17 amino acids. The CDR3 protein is CARSPPSLVRLLSTQYF. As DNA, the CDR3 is TGTGCCAGAAGCCCACCCTCATTGGTCAGACTACTCTCAACGCAGTATTTT.

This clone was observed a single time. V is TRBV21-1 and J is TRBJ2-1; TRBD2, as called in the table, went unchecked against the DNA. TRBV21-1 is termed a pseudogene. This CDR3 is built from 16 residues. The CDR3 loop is CASSTTSESSYNEQFF. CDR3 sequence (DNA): TGTGCCAGCAGCACAACTAGCGAAAGCTCCTACAATGAGCAGTTCTTC.

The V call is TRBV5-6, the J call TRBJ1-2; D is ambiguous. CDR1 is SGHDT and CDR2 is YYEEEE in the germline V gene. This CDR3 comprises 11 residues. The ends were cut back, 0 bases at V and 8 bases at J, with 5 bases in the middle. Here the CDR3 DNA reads TGTGCCAGCAGCTTGGGGGAGGGCTACACCTTC. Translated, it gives CASSLGEGYTF. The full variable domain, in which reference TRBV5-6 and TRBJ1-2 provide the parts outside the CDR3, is DAGVTQSPTHLIKTRGQQVTLRCSPKSGHDTVSWYQQALGQGPQFIFQYYEEEERQRGNFPDRFSGHQFPNYSSELNVNALLLGDSALYLCASSLGEGYTFGSGTRLTVV.

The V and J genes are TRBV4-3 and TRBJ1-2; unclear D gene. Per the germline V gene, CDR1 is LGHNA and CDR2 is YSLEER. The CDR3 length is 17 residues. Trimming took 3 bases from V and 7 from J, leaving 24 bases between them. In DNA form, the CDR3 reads TGCGCCAGCAGCCAGAATCGCCGGGGAGTAGGAATCTCTGGCTACACCTTC. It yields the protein CASSQNRRGVGISGYTF.